This T cell receptor (beta chain) was profiled in a study of blood T cell repertoires in COVID-19. Study information: The United States, Italy and Spain supplied acute and convalescent COVID-19 samples.

This clone was detected once. Authors' data handling: Estimated nucleated cell counts came from reference gene primer amplification. Generated by immunoSEQ multiplex PCR, the TCRdb table keeps only in-frame clones and is missing some. V and J calls and clone size are copied from that table; D and trimming were computed from the DNA. The sample lists about 130,000 clones, more than 85% seen once, with more than 15% in the top ten. The receptor was isolated from a man in his fifties with active or convalescent COVID-19. The specimen was peripheral blood.

CDR3 protein: CASSPGLAGGTGGTQYF. The CDR3 DNA follows: TGTGCCAGCAGCCCGGGGTTAGCGGGGGGTACCGGGGGTACGCAGTATTTT. The V call is TRBV7-2, the J call TRBJ2-3; TRBD2 matches at 10 bases. The CDR3 covers 17 residues. Germline V gene sequence: CDR1 SGHTA, CDR2 FQGNSA. V lost 5 bases and J lost 8; bases outside the gene matches: 16.